A single sample is the source of the 27 T cell receptor beta chains below, sequenced in a study of response to subunit inactivated influenza vaccine. From the RT-PCR reads, TCRdb called clonotypes with MiXCR, one entry per CDR3 protein. The data contain hundreds of thousands of distinct CDR3 sequences, approximately 15% of them singletons. The sample was PBMCs from blood, taken 14 to 15 days before vaccination. These receptors were taken from a man aged 50-59 years who received an inactivated influenza vaccine.

The CDR3, as DNA: TGCGCCAGCAGCTTAAACGGCGGAGGGAACTACAATGAGCAGTTCTTC. It is translated as CASSLNGGGNYNEQFF. The J gene is TRBJ2-1, the V gene TRBV5-1; maybe TRBD2 (6 bases). V lost 2 bases to trimming and J lost 3 bases, with 15 bases between them. The CDR3 is 16 residues long. Germline V gives CDR1 SGHRS, CDR2 YFSETQ.

In its sample, this clonotype was seen a few times. The chain has TRBV28 and TRBJ1-2, with 9 bases aligning to TRBD1. Germline V CDR1 and CDR2: MDHEN, SYDVKM. The CDR3 has 18 residues. V gave up 6 bases and J gave up 2 bases; unmatched junction bases: 16. This CDR3 reads CASSKIKPDRGRNYGYTF. The CDR3 nucleotides read TGTGCCAGCAGCAAAATTAAACCCGACAGGGGGAGAAACTATGGCTACACCTTC.

The chain combines TRBV4-3 with TRBJ1-2; D is undetermined. CDR1 LGHNA and CDR2 YSLEER come from the germline V gene. CDR3 length equals 15 residues. The V end was cut by 1 base, the J end by 7 bases, with 16 bases between. The CDR3 here is CASSQVLRESAGYTF. The CDR3 region has the DNA TGCGCCAGCAGCCAAGTCCTCCGGGAGTCGGCTGGCTACACCTTC.

This clonotype was seen a few times. CDR3 coding DNA: TGTGCCAGCACCTCGACAGCCAGGAACACCATATATTTT. Its translation: CASTSTARNTIYF. The chain links TRBV6-1 to TRBJ1-3; a possible D gene is TRBD1 (5 bases). Per germline, CDR1 MNHNS and CDR2 SASEGT. Trimming removed 7 bases at V and 7 bases at J, with 14 bases between. The CDR3 is made up of 13 amino acids.

V usage is TRBV7-9 and J usage is TRBJ2-7; D ambiguous. The germline V gene encodes CDR1 SEHNR and CDR2 FQNEAQ (reference sequence). The CDR3 extends over 14 amino acids. V was clipped by 5 bases and J by 5 bases, with 16 bases between them. The CDR3 region has the DNA TGTGCCAGCAGCGTCGGAATTTCGGGCAACGAGCAGTACTTC. Its protein is CASSVGISGNEQYF.

This clonotype was picked up a small number of times. This rearrangement joins TRBV7-2 to TRBJ2-5, with D possibly matching TRBD2 (5 bases). V lost 6 bases and J lost 1, with 18 bases in between. The CDR3 is 16 residues long. CDR1 is SGHTA and CDR2 is FQGNSA in the germline V gene. Here the CDR3 reads CASSEGVAILQETQYF. In nucleotides, the CDR3 is TGTGCCAGCAGTGAGGGTGTGGCGATCCTCCAAGAGACCCAGTACTTC.

In its sample, this clonotype was seen a few times. The chain combines TRBV5-4 with TRBJ2-1; 9 bases are a match to TRBD2. The CDR3 covers 15 residues. The ends lost 4 bases at V and 8 bases at J; junction bases unmatched: 10. Germline loops: CDR1 SGHNT, CDR2 YYREEE (reference sequence). The CDR3 nucleotides read TGTGCCAGCAGCCCGGGGACTAGCTCGGCTCATGAGCAGTTCTTC. Protein sequence: CASSPGTSSAHEQFF. Based on the CDR3 plus reference TRBV5-4 and TRBJ2-1, the full variable domain is ETGVTQSPTHLIKTRGQQVTLRCSSQSGHNTVSWYQQALGQGPQFIFQYYREEENGRGNFPPRFSGLQFPNYSSELNVNALELDDSALYLCASSPGTSSAHEQFFGPGTRLTVL.

The J gene is TRBJ2-2, the V gene TRBV20-1; no reliable D call. Deletions cut 4 bases from V and 7 bases from J, with 10 bases between. Germline CDR1 is DFQATT and CDR2 is SNEGSKA (reference sequence). The CDR3 contains 12 residues. The CDR3 sequence is CSATPQVGELFF. CDR3 coding DNA: TGCAGTGCTACCCCTCAAGTCGGGGAGCTGTTTTTT.

The V gene is TRBV2, the J gene TRBJ2-7, with TRBD1 as a possible D gene (6 bases). The V and J ends lost 5 bases and 4 bases respectively, with 18 bases between them. Germline V gene sequence: CDR1 SNHLY, CDR2 FYNNEI. The CDR3 length is 15 residues. The CDR3 DNA follows: TGTGCCAGCAGTCCGACCCTGACAGGAGAATACGAGCAGTACTTC. Amino acids: CASSPTLTGEYEQYF.

This clonotype was observed a few times. The chain couples TRBV4-1 to TRBJ1-5; D possibly corresponds to TRBD1 (5 bases). The V and J ends lost 2 bases and 7 bases respectively, with 15 bases between them. The CDR3 consists of 15 residues. Germline V lookup: CDR1 MGHRA, CDR2 YSYEKL. CDR3 sequence reads: CASSQSGMGEQPQHF. CDR3 nucleotides: TGCGCCAGCAGCCAATCAGGGATGGGTGAACAGCCCCAGCATTTT.

This clonotype has more than one count but fewer than ten. V usage is TRBV20-1 and J usage is TRBJ2-5; 8 positions agree with TRBD1. Germline assignment: CDR1 DFQATT and CDR2 SNEGSKA (reference sequence). This CDR3 has 16 amino acids. The V segment lost 4 bases and the J segment 5 bases; nucleotides outside the gene matches: 15. The CDR3 DNA reads TGCAGTGCTATTGCACCCGGACAGGGAGGCAGGGAGACCCAGTACTTC. Translating gives CSAIAPGQGGRETQYF.

V usage is TRBV6-2 or TRBV6-3 and J usage is TRBJ2-7; possible D gene TRBD2, 6 bases. Per the germline V gene, CDR1 is MNHEY and CDR2 is SVGEGT. Trimming removed 2 bases from V and 6 bases from J, with 14 bases in between. This CDR3 is built from 14 residues. As DNA, the CDR3 is TGTGCCAGCAGTTACGCGGGACCCGGGGGCGAGCAGTACTTC. It specifies CASSYAGPGGEQYF.

V usage is TRBV3-1 and J usage is TRBJ1-4, with 9 bases aligning to TRBD1. CDR1 and CDR2 from the germline V gene are LGHDT and YNNKEL (reference sequence). This CDR3 comprises 15 residues. With 4 bases clipped from V and 11 bases from J, the junction kept 11 bases outside the gene matches. Here the CDR3 reads CASSPPQGAGGKLFF. The CDR3 bases are TGTGCCAGCAGCCCCCCACAGGGGGCGGGAGGGAAACTGTTTTTT.

The gene calls are TRBV6-2 or TRBV6-3 and TRBJ1-2; TRBD1 agrees at 8 bases. This CDR3 region has 14 residues. The junction had 9 bases not matched to a gene; V was cut back by 8 bases and J by 4 bases. Per germline, CDR1 MNHEY and CDR2 SVGEGT. CDR3 in amino acids: CASALRGQGYGYTF. CDR3 DNA sequence: TGTGCCAGCGCACTCAGGGGGCAAGGCTATGGCTACACCTTC.

The chain couples TRBV20-1 to TRBJ2-3; TRBD1 is a possible D gene (6 bases). CDR1 is DFQATT and CDR2 is SNEGSKA in the germline V gene (reference sequence). V lost 4 bases to trimming and J lost 2 bases, with 16 bases between them. CDR3 length: 15 amino acids. The CDR3 loop is CSATLQQGYTDTQYF. The CDR3 DNA follows: TGCAGTGCTACCCTCCAACAGGGATACACAGATACGCAGTATTTT.

This clonotype was observed a handful of times. The chain employs TRBV7-2 and TRBJ2-7; D is ambiguous. Trimming took 3 bases from V and 4 from J, leaving 16 bases between them. The CDR3 consists of 15 residues. Looked up from germline, CDR1 is SGHTA and CDR2 is FQGNSA. In DNA, the CDR3 is TGTGCCAGCAGCTTGCAGACAAAGGGCGGATACGAGCAGTACTTC. As protein: CASSLQTKGGYEQYF.

This clonotype showed up many times. The CDR3 coding sequence is TGTGCCAGCAGTTGGACTAGCGGGGGGGCTTACAATGAGCAGTTCTTC. Translation: CASSWTSGGAYNEQFF. The chain employs TRBV12-3 or TRBV12-4 and TRBJ2-1, with 15 bases aligning to TRBD2. The length of the CDR3 is 16 residues. With 4 bases clipped from V and 4 bases from J, the junction kept 2 bases outside the gene matches.

This clonotype has just a few counts. V gene TRBV6-1 combines with J gene TRBJ2-1; D remains unclear. This CDR3 has 14 residues. V shed 7 bases and J shed 3 bases, with 13 bases lying between them. Germline assignment: CDR1 MNHNS and CDR2 SASEGT. The chain's CDR3 is CASMGQVLYNEQFF. Here the CDR3 DNA reads TGTGCCAGCATGGGCCAGGTCCTCTACAATGAGCAGTTCTTC.

The J gene is TRBJ2-1, the V gene TRBV5-1; D uncertain. The CDR3 totals 15 residues. Germline loops: CDR1 SGHRS, CDR2 YFSETQ. Trimming cost V 0 bases and J 0 bases, with 7 bases left between them. This CDR3 reads CASSLAPGSYNEQFF. CDR3 nucleotide sequence: TGCGCCAGCAGCTTGGCCCCGGGCTCCTACAATGAGCAGTTCTTC.

This clonotype was counted only a few times. The rearrangement links TRBV10-2 to TRBJ2-1, with TRBD2 identical over 11 bases. The V gene end was trimmed by 5 bases and the J gene end by 6 bases; junction bases not matched to a gene: 6. The CDR3 is made up of 15 amino acids. CDR1 and CDR2 (germline): WSHSY, SAAADI. CDR3 nucleotide sequence: TGCGCCAGCAGTCTTCCGGGACTAGCGGCCAATGAGCAGTTCTTC. Amino acid sequence: CASSLPGLAANEQFF.

The V call is TRBV3-1, the J call TRBJ2-3; 9 nucleotides match TRBD2. Trimming cost V 0 bases and J 7 bases; bases outside gene matches: 8. Germline CDR1 reads LGHDT; CDR2 reads YNNKEL (reference sequence). The CDR3 contains 16 residues. This chain's CDR3 is CASSQDLGLARNTQYF. CDR3 nucleotide sequence: TGTGCCAGCAGCCAAGATCTGGGACTAGCTCGCAATACGCAGTATTTT.

There are a few counts of this clonotype. The chain links TRBV6-5 to TRBJ1-2; TRBD1 agrees at 7 bases. This CDR3 spans 17 amino acids. Germline-derived CDR1 and CDR2 are MNHEY and SVGAGI. The trim removed 2 bases at V and 8 bases at J, leaving 17 bases unmatched. The CDR3: CASSYPGAPGGGFGYTF. CDR3 DNA sequence: TGTGCCAGCAGTTACCCCGGGGCGCCAGGGGGTGGCTTCGGCTACACCTTC.

This clonotype was detected only a few times. The J gene is TRBJ2-2, the V gene TRBV15, with 7 bases fitting TRBD1. There are 14 residues in the CDR3. The J segment lost 5 bases and the V segment lost 4 bases, leaving 4 bases of the junction unmatched. Germline CDR1 LNHNV, CDR2 YYDKDF (reference sequence). DNA for the CDR3: TGTGCCACCAGCACGGACAGGATGACCGGGGAGCTGTTTTTT. Translated, it gives CATSTDRMTGELFF.

This clonotype turned up a few times. This chain uses TRBV15 with TRBJ2-7, with TRBD2 as a possible D gene (6 bases). Germline V gives CDR1 LNHNV, CDR2 YYDKDF (reference sequence). V was clipped by 0 bases and J by 12 bases, with 24 bases between them. The CDR3 spans 16 residues. Here the CDR3 DNA reads TGTGCCACCAGCAGAGATCGTCGGGACTCCGGGGGTGGGGTGTACTTC. Translation gives CATSRDRRDSGGGVYF.

The rearrangement links TRBV12-3 or TRBV12-4 to TRBJ1-1; D is uncertain. Trimming shortened V by 4 bases and J by 1 base, and 10 bases separated the two germline ends. This CDR3 region has 14 residues. CDR3 sequence reads: CASSSRARNTEAFF. The CDR3 bases are TGTGCCAGCAGTTCCAGAGCGCGGAACACTGAAGCTTTCTTT.

The CDR3 coding sequence is TGTGCCAGCAGCAATTCGATCTTAGCGGGAGCCTTCACCGGGGAGCTGTTTTTT. Translated: CASSNSILAGAFTGELFF. V gene TRBV21-1 combines with J gene TRBJ2-2; TRBD2, the D gene given by the table, was not confirmed from the DNA. TRBV21-1 is a listed pseudogene. The CDR3 consists of 18 residues.

The gene calls are TRBV7-9 and TRBJ2-5; 11 bases match TRBD1. Germline V lookup: CDR1 SEHNR, CDR2 FQNEAQ (reference sequence). The trim removed 7 bases at V and 5 bases at J, leaving 6 bases unmatched. There are 14 residues in the CDR3. CDR3 protein: CASTRTGGMETQYF. The CDR3 coding sequence is TGTGCCAGCACAAGGACAGGGGGCATGGAGACCCAGTACTTC.